This T cell receptor (beta chain) came from a study of T cells of healthy individuals. In this sample, this clonotype turned up a few times. A single record per CDR3 protein comes from TCRdb applying MiXCR to the 5' RACE reads. This sample has about 100,000 distinct CDR3 sequences, with around 17% found just once. The TCR comes from a human donor in good health.

CDR3 DNA: TGTGCCAATCAACAGGGGTCGAACACTGAAGCTTTCTTT. It yields the protein CANQQGSNTEAFF. The chain employs TRBV2 and TRBJ1-1; 7 bases map to TRBD1. The CDR3 runs to 13 residues. V lost 10 bases, J lost 1 base, and 6 bases stayed unmatched. The germline gives CDR1 SNHLY, CDR2 FYNNEI. The full variable domain, its missing parts supplied by reference TRBV2 and TRBJ1-1, is EPEVTQTPSHQVTQMGQEVILRCVPISNHLYFYWYRQILGQKVEFLVSFYNNEISEKSEIFDDQFSVERPDGSNFTLKIRSTKLEDSAMYFCANQQGSNTEAFFGQGTRLTVV.